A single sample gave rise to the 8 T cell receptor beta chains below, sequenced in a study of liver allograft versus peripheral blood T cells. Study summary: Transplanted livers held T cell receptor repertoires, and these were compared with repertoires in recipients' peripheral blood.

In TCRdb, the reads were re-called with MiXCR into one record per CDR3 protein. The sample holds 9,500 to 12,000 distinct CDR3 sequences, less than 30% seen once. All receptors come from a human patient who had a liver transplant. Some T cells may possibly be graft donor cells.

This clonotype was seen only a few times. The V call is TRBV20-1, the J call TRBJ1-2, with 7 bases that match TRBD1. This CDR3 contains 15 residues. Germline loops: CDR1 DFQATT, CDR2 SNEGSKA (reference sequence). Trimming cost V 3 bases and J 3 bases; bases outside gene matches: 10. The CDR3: CSARATGRADYGYTF. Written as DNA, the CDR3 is TGCAGTGCTAGGGCGACAGGGAGAGCAGACTATGGCTACACCTTC.

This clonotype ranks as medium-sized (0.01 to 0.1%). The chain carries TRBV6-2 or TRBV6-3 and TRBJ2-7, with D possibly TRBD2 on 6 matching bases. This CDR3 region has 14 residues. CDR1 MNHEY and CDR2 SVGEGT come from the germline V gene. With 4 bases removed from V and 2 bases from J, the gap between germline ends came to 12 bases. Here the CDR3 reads CASSLLAWTYEQYF. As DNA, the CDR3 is TGTGCCAGCAGTTTGCTAGCGTGGACCTACGAGCAGTACTTC.

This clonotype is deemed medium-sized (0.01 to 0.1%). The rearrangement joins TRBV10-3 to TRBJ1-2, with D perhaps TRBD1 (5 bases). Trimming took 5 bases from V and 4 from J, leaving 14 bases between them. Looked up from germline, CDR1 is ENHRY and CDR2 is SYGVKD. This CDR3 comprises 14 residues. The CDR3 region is CAISWDPEGYGYTF. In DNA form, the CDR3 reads TGTGCCATCAGTTGGGACCCCGAGGGCTATGGCTACACCTTC.

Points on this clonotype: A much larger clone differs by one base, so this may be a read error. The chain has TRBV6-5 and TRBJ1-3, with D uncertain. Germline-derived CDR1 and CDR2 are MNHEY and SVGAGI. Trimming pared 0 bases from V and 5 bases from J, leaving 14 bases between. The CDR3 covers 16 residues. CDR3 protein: CASSYSPKGARNTIYF. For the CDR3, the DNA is TGTGCCAGCAGTTACTCGCCTAAAGGCGCCCGAAACACCATATATTTT.

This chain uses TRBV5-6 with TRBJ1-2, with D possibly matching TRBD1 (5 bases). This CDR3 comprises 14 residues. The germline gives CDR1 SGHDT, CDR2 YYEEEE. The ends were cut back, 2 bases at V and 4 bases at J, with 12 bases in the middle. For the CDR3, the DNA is TGTGCCAGCAGCTTAGGGGCCCCGACCTATGGCTACACCTTC. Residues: CASSLGAPTYGYTF.

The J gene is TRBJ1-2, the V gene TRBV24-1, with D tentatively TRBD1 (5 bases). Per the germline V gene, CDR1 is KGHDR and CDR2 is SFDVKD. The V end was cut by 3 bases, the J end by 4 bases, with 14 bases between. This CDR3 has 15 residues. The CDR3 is CATSDLVRDFYGYTF. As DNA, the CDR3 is TGTGCCACCAGTGATCTGGTCAGGGATTTCTATGGCTACACCTTC.

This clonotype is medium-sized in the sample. CDR3 coding DNA: TGTGCCAGCAGCCCCGTTAGGGGAGGCGGCTACACCTTC. This gives the protein CASSPVRGGGYTF. This chain joins TRBV10-3 and TRBJ1-2, with a possible D match to TRBD1 (5 bases). V was shortened by 10 bases and J by 8 bases, with 20 bases between the two germline ends. This CDR3 contains 13 residues. Germline assignment: CDR1 ENHRY and CDR2 SYGVKD.

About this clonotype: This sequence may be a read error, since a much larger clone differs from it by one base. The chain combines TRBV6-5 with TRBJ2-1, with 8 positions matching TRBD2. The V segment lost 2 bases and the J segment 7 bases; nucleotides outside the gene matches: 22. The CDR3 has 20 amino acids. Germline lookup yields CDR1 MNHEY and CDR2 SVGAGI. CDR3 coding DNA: TGTGCCAGCAGTTACACCGTTGGGGTAGCGGGATTCTTTAGGAGGAATGAGCAGTTCTTC. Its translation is CASSYTVGVAGFFRRNEQFF.